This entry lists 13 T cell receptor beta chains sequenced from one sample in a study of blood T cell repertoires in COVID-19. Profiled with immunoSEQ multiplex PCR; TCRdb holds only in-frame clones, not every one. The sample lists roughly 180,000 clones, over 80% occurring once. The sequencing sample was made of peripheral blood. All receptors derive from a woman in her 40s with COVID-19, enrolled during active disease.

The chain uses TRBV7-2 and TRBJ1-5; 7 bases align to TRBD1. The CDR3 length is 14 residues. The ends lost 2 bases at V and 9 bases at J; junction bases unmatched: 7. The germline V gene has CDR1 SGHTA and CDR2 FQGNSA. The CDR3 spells CASSLPEGAGPQHF. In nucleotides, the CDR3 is TGTGCCAGCAGCTTACCCGAGGGGGCAGGGCCCCAGCATTTT. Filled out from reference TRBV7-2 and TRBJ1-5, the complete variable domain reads GAGVSQSPSNKVTEKGKDVELRCDPISGHTALYWYRQSLGQGLEFLIYFQGNSAPDKSGLPSDRFSAERTGGSVSTLTIQRTQQEDSAVYLCASSLPEGAGPQHFGDGTRLSIL.

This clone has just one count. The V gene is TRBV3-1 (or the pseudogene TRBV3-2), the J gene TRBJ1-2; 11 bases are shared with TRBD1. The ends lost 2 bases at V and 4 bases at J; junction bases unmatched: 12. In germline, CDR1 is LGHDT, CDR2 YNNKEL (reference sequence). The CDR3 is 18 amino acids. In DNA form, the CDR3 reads TGTGCCAGCAGCCAACCACAAACCGGGACAGGGGGTAGCTATGGCTACACCTTC. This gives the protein CASSQPQTGTGGSYGYTF.

CDR3 residues: CASSSREGLTDTQYF. CDR3 nucleotide sequence: TGTGCCAGTAGTAGTCGGGAGGGCCTAACAGATACGCAGTATTTT. V and J are TRBV19 and TRBJ2-3, with 8 positions matching TRBD2. CDR3 length equals 15 residues. J was trimmed by 3 bases and V by 4 bases; bases with no gene match: 6. Germline CDR1 reads LNHDA; CDR2 reads SQIVND (reference sequence).

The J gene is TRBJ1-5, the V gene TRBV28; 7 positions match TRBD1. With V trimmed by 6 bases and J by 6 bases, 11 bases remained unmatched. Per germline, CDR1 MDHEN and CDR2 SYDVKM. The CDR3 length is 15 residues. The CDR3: CASSPQGGSGQPQHF. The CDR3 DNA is TGTGCCAGCAGCCCCCAGGGGGGCTCGGGTCAGCCCCAGCATTTT.

CDR3 bases: TGTGCCAGCAGTCCCCAGGGGGGACAGGGGCGCAATCAGCCCCAGCATTTT. Translated, it gives CASSPQGGQGRNQPQHF. This chain uses TRBV28 with TRBJ1-5; TRBD1 matches at 10 bases. Germline-derived CDR1 and CDR2 are MDHEN and SYDVKM. J lost 2 bases, V lost 5 bases, and 9 bases had no gene match. CDR3 length equals 17 residues.

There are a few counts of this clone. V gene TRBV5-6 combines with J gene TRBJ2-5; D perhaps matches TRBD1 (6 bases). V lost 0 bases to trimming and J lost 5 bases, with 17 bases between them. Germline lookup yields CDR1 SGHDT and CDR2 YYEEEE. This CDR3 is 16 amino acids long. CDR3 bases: TGTGCCAGCAGCTTGGCGGCCGGACAGAGGTATGAGACCCAGTACTTC. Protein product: CASSLAAGQRYETQYF.

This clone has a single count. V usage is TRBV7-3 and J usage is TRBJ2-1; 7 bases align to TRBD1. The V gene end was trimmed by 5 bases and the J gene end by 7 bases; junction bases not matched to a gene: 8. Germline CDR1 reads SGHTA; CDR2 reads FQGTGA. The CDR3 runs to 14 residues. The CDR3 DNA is TGTGCCAGCAGCCCCTCGGGACAGCGGAATGAGCAGTTCTTC. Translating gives CASSPSGQRNEQFF.

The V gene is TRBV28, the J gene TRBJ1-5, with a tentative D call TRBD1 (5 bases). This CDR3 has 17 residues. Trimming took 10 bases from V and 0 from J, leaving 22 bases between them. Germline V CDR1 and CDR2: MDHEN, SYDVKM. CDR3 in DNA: TGTGCCATTACACAGGCCGACAGTGCTTATAGCAATCAGCCCCAGCATTTT. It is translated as CAITQADSAYSNQPQHF.

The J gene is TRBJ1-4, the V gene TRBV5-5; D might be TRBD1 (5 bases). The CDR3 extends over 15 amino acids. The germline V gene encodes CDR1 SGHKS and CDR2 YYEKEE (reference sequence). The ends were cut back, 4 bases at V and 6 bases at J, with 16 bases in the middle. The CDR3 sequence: CASSRGGVRDEKLFF. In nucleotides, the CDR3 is TGTGCCAGCAGCCGCGGGGGTGTGAGGGATGAAAAACTGTTTTTT.

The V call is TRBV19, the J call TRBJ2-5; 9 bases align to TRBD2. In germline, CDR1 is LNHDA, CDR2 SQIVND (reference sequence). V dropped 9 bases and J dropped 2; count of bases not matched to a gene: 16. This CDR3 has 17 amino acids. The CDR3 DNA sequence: TGTGCCAGCTGCCGTCGACTCATAGCGGGAGCTCAAGAGACCCAGTACTTC. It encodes CASCRRLIAGAQETQYF.

CDR3 region: CASSPLPGQGRGETQYF. As DNA, the CDR3 is TGTGCCAGTAGCCCCCTCCCAGGACAGGGGAGAGGAGAGACCCAGTACTTC. The rearrangement joins TRBV19 to TRBJ2-5, with 9 bases lining up with TRBD1. The CDR3 is 17 residues long. V gave up 6 bases and J gave up 4 bases; unmatched junction bases: 15. Germline values: CDR1 LNHDA, CDR2 SQIVND (reference sequence).

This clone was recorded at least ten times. The CDR3 protein is CASSVVTGNTIYF. CDR3 DNA: TGTGCCAGCAGCGTAGTGACAGGAAACACCATATATTTT. This chain links TRBV9 with TRBJ1-3; no reliable D call. There are 13 residues in the CDR3. Between the trimmed V and J ends, which lost 0 bases and 4 bases, there was a span of 5 bases. The V gene's germline CDR1 is SGDLS and CDR2 YYNGEE.

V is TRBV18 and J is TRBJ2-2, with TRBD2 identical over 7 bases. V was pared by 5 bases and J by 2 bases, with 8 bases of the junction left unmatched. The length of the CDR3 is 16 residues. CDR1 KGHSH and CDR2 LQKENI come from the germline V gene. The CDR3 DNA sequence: TGTGCCAGCTCAACGTGGGAGCGGGACAACACCGGGGAGCTGTTTTTT. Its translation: CASSTWERDNTGELFF.